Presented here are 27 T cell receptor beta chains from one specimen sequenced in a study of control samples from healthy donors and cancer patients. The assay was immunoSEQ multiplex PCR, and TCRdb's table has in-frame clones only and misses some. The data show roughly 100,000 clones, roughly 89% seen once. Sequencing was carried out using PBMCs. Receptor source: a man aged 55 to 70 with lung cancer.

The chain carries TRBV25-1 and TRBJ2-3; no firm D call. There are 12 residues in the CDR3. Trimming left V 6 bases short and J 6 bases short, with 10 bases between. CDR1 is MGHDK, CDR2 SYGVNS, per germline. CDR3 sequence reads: CASRNSGDTQYF. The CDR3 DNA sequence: TGTGCCAGCAGAAACAGTGGGGATACGCAGTATTTT.

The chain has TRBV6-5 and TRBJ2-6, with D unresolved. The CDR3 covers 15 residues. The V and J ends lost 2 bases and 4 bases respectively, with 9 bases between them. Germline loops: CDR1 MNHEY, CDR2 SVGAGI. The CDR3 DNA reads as TGTGCCAGCAGTTACGCCGGGCCCGGGGCCAACGTCCTGACTTTC. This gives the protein CASSYAGPGANVLTF.

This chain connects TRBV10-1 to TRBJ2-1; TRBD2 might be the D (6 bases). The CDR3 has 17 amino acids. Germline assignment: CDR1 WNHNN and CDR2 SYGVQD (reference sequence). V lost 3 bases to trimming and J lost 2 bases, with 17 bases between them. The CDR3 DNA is TGCGCCAGCAGTGACATCGGCGGGGCAACCCCCTACAATGAGCAGTTCTTC. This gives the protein CASSDIGGATPYNEQFF.

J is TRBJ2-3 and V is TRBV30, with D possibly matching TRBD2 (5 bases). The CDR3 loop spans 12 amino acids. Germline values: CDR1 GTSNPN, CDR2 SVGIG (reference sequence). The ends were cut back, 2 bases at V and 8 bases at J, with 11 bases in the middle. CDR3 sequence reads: CAWSLEGRTQYF. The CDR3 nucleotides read TGTGCCTGGAGTCTAGAGGGTCGTACGCAGTATTTT.

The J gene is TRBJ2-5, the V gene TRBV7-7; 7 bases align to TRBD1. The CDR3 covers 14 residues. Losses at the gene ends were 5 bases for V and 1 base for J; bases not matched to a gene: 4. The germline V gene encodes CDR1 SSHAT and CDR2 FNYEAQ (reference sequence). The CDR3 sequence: CASSRQGSQETQYF. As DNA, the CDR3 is TGTGCCAGCAGCCGACAGGGCTCCCAAGAGACCCAGTACTTC.

CDR3 DNA sequence: TGTGCCAGCAGTTTAGCCCAGGGCAACCTCTATGGCTACACCTTC. It encodes CASSLAQGNLYGYTF. The rearrangement links TRBV27 to TRBJ1-2; tentative D call: TRBD1 (5 bases). Germline V gene sequence: CDR1 MNHEY, CDR2 SMNVEV (reference sequence). Trimming cost V 2 bases and J 4 bases, with 14 bases left between them. The CDR3 runs 15 residues.

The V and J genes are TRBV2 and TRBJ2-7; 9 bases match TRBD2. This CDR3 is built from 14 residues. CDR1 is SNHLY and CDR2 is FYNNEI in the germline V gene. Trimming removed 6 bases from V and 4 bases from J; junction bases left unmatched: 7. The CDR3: CASSTSGGRYEQYF. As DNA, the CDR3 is TGTGCCAGCAGCACGAGCGGGGGGCGATACGAGCAGTACTTC. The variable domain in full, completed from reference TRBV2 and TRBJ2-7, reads EPEVTQTPSHQVTQMGQEVILRCVPISNHLYFYWYRQILGQKVEFLVSFYNNEISEKSEIFDDQFSVERPDGSNFTLKIRSTKLEDSAMYFCASSTSGGRYEQYFGPGTRLTVT.

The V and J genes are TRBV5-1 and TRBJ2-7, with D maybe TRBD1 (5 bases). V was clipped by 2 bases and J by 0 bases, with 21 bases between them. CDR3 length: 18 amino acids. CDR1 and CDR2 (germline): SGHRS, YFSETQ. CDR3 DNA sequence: TGCGCCAGCAGCTTCGACAGAGAAACAGGTCAATTCTCCTACGAGCAGTACGTC. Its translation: CASSFDRETGQFSYEQYV.

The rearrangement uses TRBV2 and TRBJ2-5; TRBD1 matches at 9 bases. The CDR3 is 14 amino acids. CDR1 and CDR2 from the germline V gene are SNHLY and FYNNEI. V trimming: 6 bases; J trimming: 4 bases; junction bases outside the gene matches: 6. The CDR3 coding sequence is TGTGCCAGCAGGGATGACAGGGGGGCAGAGACCCAGTACTTC. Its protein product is CASRDDRGAETQYF.

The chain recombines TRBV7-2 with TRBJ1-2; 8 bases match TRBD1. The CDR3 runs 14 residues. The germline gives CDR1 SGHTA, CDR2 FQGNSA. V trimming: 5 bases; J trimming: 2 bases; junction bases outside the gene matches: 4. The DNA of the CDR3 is TGTGCCAGCAGCGCTAGGACAGGGAACTATGGCTACACCTTC. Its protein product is CASSARTGNYGYTF.

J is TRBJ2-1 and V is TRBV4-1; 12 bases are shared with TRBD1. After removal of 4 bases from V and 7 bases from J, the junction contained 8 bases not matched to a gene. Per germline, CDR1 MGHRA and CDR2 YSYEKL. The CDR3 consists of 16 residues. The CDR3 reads CASSRTEGQGANEQFF. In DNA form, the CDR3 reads TGCGCCAGCAGCCGCACCGAGGGACAGGGGGCGAATGAGCAGTTCTTC.

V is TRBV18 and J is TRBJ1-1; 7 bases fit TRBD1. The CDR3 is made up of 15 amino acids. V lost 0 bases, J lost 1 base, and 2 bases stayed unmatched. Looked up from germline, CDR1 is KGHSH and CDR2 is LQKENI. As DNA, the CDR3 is TGTGCCAGCTCACCACCGACAGGGCAGAACACTGAAGCTTTCTTT. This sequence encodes CASSPPTGQNTEAFF.

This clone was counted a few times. CDR3 nucleotides: TGTGCCAGCAGGTTAGGGGGGCAGAACACCGGGGAGCTGTTTTTT. As protein: CASRLGGQNTGELFF. The chain recombines TRBV7-3 with TRBJ2-2; D might be TRBD1 or TRBD2, each matching 6 bases. The CDR3 spans 15 residues. The germline V gene has CDR1 SGHTA and CDR2 FQGTGA. Between the trimmed V and J ends, which lost 6 bases and 1 base, there was a span of 12 bases.

As DNA, the CDR3 is TGTGCCAGCAGCTCGCAAACTGCAACTAATGAAAAACTGTTTTTT. This gives the protein CASSSQTATNEKLFF. V usage is TRBV5-4 and J usage is TRBJ1-4; D is uncertain. Germline V CDR1 and CDR2: SGHNT, YYREEE (reference sequence). The CDR3 spans 15 residues. The V and J ends lost 3 bases and 0 bases respectively, with 9 bases between them.

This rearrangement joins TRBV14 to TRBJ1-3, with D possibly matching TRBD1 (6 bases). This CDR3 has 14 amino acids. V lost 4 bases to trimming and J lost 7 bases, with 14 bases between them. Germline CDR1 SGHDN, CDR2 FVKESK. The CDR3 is CASSPGTSFNTIYF. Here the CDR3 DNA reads TGTGCCAGCAGCCCTGGGACATCTTTCAACACCATATATTTT.

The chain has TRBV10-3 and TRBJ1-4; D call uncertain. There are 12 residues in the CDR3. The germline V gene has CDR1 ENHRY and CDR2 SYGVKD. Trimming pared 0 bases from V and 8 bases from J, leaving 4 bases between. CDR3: CAISESSEKLFF. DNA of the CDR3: TGTGCCATCAGTGAGTCGAGCGAAAAACTGTTTTTT.

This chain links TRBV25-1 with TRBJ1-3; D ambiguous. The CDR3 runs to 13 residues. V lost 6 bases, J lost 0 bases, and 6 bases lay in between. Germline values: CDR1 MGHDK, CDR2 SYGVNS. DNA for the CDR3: TGTGCCAGCAGAAAGAGCTCTGGAAACACCATATATTTT. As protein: CASRKSSGNTIYF.

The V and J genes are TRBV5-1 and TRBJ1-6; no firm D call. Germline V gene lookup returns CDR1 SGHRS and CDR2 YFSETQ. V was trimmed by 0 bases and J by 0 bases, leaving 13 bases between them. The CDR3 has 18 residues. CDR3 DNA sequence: TGCGCCAGCAGCTTGGCCCGCGAACACAGCTCCTATAATTCACCCCTCCACTTT. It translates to CASSLAREHSSYNSPLHF.

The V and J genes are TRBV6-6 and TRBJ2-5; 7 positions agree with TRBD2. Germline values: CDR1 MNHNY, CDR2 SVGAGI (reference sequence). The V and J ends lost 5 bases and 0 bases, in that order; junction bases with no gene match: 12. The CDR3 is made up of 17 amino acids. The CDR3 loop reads CASSPWASSGDQETQYF. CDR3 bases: TGTGCCAGCAGTCCCTGGGCGTCTAGCGGAGACCAAGAGACCCAGTACTTC.

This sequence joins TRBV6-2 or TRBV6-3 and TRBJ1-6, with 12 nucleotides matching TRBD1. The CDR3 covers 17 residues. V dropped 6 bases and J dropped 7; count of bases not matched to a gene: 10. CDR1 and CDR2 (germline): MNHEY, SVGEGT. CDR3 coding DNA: TGTGCCAGCAGCGACGCCGGGACAGGGGGCGAAAATTCACCCCTCCACTTT. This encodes CASSDAGTGGENSPLHF.

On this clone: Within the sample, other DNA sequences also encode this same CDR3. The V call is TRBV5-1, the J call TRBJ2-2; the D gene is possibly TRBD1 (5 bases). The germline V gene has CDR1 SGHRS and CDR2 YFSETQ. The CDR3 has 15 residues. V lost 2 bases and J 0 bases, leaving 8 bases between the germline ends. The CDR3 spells CASSFLGANTGELFF. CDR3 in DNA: TGCGCCAGCAGCTTCCTAGGGGCGAACACCGGGGAGCTGTTTTTT.

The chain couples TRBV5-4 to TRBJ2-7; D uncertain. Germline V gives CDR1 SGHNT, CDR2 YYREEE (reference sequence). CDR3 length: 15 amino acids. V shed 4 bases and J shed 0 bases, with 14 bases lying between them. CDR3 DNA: TGTGCCAGCAGCCTAAAGGACGGACGCTCCTACGAGCAGTACTTC. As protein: CASSLKDGRSYEQYF.

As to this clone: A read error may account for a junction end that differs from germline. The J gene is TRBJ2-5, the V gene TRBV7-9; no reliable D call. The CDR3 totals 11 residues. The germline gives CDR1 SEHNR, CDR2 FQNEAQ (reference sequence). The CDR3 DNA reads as TGTGCCAGCAGCCTCCAAGAGATCCAGTACTTC. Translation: CASSLQEIQYF.

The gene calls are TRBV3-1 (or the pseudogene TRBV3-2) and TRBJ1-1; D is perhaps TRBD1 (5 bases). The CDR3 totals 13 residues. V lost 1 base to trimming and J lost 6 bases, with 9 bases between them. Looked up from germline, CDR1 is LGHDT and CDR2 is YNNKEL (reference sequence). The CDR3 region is CASSQVRQSEAFF. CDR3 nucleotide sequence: TGTGCCAGCAGCCAAGTGCGACAGTCTGAAGCTTTCTTT.

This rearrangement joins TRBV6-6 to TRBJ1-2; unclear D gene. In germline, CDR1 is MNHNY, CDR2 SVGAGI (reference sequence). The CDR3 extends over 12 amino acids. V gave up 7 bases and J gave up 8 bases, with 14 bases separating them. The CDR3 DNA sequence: TGTGCCAGCACTTTCAAGGACCGCGGCTACACCTTC. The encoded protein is CASTFKDRGYTF.

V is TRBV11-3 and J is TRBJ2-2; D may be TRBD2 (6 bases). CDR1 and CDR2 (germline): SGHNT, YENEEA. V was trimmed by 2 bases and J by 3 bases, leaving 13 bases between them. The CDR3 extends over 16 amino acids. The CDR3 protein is CASSLWDWDDTGELFF. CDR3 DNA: TGTGCCAGCAGCTTATGGGACTGGGATGACACCGGGGAGCTGTTTTTT.

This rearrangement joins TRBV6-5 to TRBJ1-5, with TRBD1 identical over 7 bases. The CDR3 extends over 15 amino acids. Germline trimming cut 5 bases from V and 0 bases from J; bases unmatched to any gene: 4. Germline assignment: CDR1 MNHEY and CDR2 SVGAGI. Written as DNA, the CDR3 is TGTGCCAGCAGTCCCCGGACAGGTAGCAATCAGCCCCAGCATTTT. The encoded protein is CASSPRTGSNQPQHF.